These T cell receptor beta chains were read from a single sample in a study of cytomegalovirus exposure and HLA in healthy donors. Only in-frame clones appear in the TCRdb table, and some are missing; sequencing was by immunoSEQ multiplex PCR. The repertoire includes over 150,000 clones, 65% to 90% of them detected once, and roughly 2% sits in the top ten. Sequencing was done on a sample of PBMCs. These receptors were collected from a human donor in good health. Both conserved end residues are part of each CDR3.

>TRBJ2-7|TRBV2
CASIVRRGSYEQYF
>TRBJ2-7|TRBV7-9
CASSPRTGSDEQYF
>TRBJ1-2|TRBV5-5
CASSWGDGGYGYTF
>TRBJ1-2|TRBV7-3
CASSLSGGHGYTF
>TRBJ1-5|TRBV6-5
CASSYSGVGNQPQHF
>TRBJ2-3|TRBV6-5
CASNHGRGGLRTQYF
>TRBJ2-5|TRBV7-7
CASSPDRAKTQYF
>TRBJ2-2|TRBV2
CASSENRGNGELFF
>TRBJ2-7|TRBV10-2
CATRGSWEQYF
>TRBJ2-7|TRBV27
CASGQHRQGPSLYEQYF
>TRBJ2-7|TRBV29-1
CSVIGAGRAYGQYF
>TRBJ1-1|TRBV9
CASSDPRTGVVNTEAFF
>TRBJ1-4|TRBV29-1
CSSRDGPYQKLFF
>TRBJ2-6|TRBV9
CASSSQSSGANVLTF
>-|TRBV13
CASSLGLAGSYEQYF